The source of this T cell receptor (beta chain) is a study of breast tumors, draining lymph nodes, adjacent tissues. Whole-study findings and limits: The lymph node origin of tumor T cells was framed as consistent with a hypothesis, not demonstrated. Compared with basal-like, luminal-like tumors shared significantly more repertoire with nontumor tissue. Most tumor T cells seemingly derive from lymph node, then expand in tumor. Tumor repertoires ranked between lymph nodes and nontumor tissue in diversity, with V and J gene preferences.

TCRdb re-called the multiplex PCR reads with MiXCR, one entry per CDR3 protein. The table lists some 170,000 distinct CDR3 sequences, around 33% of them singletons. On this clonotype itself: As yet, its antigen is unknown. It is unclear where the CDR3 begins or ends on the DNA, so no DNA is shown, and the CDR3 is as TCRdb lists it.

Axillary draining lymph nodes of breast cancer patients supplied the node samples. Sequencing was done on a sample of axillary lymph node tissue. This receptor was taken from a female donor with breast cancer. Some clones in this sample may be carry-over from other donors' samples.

The CDR3 spells CASSAFGPGGNEQFF. The chain has TRBV5-4 and TRBJ2-1; the table's D call, TRBD1, has no DNA check behind it. The germline CDR1 and CDR2 sequences are SGHNT and YYREEE (reference sequence). The CDR3 is 15 residues long, ends included.